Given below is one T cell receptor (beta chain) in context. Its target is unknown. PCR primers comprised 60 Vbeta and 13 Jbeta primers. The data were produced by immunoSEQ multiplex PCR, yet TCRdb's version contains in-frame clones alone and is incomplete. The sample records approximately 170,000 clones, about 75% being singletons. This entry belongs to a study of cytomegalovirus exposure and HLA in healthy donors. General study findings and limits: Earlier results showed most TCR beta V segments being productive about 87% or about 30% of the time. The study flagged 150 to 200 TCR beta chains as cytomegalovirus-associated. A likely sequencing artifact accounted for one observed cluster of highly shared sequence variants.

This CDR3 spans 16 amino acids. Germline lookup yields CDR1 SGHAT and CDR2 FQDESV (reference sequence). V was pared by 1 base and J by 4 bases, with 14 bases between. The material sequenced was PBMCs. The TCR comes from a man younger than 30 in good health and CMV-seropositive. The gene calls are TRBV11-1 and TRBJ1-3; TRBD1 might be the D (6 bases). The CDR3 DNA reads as TGTGCCAGCAGCTTAGACCCCGGGACAACGGGAAACACCATATATTTT. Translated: CASSLDPGTTGNTIYF.